This is a list of T cell receptor beta chains from one sample in a study of shared clonotypes between healthy human individuals. Here immunoSEQ multiplex PCR was the method, and the copy in TCRdb shows in-frame clones only, minus some. Here the sample spans some 630,000 clones, about three quarters being singletons. Sequencing used memory CD4+ T cells sorted from blood. These receptors originate from a woman in her 30s in good health. Each CDR3 is given with its conserved first and last residue. The order of the fields is V gene, D gene, clone size, J gene, CDR3 protein, CDR3 DNA. The D gene is left open where the match is weak. The size entry is marked missing in some rows and otherwise reads once, few, many or a size class.

v_call: TRBV7-2; d_call: NA; clone_size: NA; j_call: TRBJ1-5; cdr3_aa: CASSLRVVSNQPQHF; cdr3_nt: TGTGCCAGCAGCTTACGGGTCGTTAGCAATCAGCCCCAGCATTTT
v_call: TRBV5-4; d_call: NA; clone_size: NA; j_call: TRBJ1-1; cdr3_aa: CASSLNVNTEAFF; cdr3_nt: TGTGCCAGCAGCTTGAACGTGAACACTGAAGCTTTCTTT
v_call: TRBV19; d_call: TRBD2; clone_size: once; j_call: TRBJ2-1; cdr3_aa: CASSMLTSGRAEQFF; cdr3_nt: TGTGCCAGTAGTATGCTGACTAGCGGGAGGGCTGAGCAGTTCTTC
v_call: TRBV5-1; d_call: NA; clone_size: once; j_call: TRBJ2-5; cdr3_aa: CASSGSEETQYF; cdr3_nt: TGCGCCAGCAGCGGATCAGAAGAGACCCAGTACTTC
v_call: TRBV28; d_call: NA; clone_size: NA; j_call: TRBJ1-1; cdr3_aa: CASSFGPIEAFF; cdr3_nt: TGTGCCAGCAGTTTTGGCCCAATTGAAGCTTTCTTT
v_call: TRBV27; d_call: NA; clone_size: NA; j_call: TRBJ2-7; cdr3_aa: CASSSGRSGGASEQYF; cdr3_nt: TGTGCCAGCAGTTCAGGCCGGTCGGGGGGCGCGTCCGAGCAGTACTTC
v_call: TRBV5-4; d_call: NA; clone_size: NA; j_call: TRBJ2-1; cdr3_aa: CASATRRYDEQFF; cdr3_nt: TGTGCCAGCGCAACGAGGAGGTACGATGAGCAGTTCTTC
v_call: TRBV28; d_call: TRBD2; clone_size: NA; j_call: TRBJ2-7; cdr3_aa: CASSLWTSGSGEQYF; cdr3_nt: TGTGCCAGCAGTTTGTGGACTAGCGGGAGTGGCGAGCAGTACTTC
v_call: TRBV27; d_call: NA; clone_size: NA; j_call: TRBJ2-5; cdr3_aa: CASSSTGQKGAQYF; cdr3_nt: TGTGCCAGCAGTTCTACCGGACAGAAGGGTGCCCAGTACTTC
v_call: TRBV28; d_call: NA; clone_size: NA; j_call: TRBJ1-5; cdr3_aa: CASSLVSGQPQHF; cdr3_nt: TGTGCCAGCAGTTTGGTGTCTGGGCAGCCCCAGCATTTT
v_call: TRBV20-1; d_call: NA; clone_size: NA; j_call: TRBJ2-7; cdr3_aa: CSGQNSYEQYF; cdr3_nt: TGCAGTGGACAGAACTCCTACGAGCAGTACTTC
v_call: TRBV29-1; d_call: TRBD1; clone_size: NA; j_call: TRBJ1-1; cdr3_aa: CSVEGGGRNTEAFF; cdr3_nt: TGCAGCGTTGAAGGAGGGGGCAGGAACACTGAAGCTTTCTTT
v_call: TRBV10-1; d_call: TRBD1; clone_size: NA; j_call: TRBJ1-1; cdr3_aa: CASSEGTGGHTEAFF; cdr3_nt: TGCGCCAGCAGTGAGGGAACAGGGGGTCACACTGAAGCTTTCTTT
v_call: TRBV10-1; d_call: NA; clone_size: NA; j_call: TRBJ1-5; cdr3_aa: CASSSTIGEPQHF; cdr3_nt: TGCGCCAGCAGTTCAACGATAGGGGAGCCCCAGCATTTT
v_call: TRBV10-3; d_call: NA; clone_size: NA; j_call: TRBJ1-2; cdr3_aa: CAISESNYGYTF; cdr3_nt: TGTGCCATCAGTGAGTCAAACTATGGCTACACCTTC
v_call: TRBV19; d_call: TRBD1; clone_size: many; j_call: TRBJ1-3; cdr3_aa: CASLRRSGTDGNTIYF; cdr3_nt: TGTGCCAGTCTCCGACGATCCGGGACAGATGGAAACACCATATATTTT
v_call: TRBV7-3; d_call: NA; clone_size: few; j_call: TRBJ2-2; cdr3_aa: CASSLTGGNTGELFF; cdr3_nt: TGTGCCAGCAGCTTAACAGGGGGAAACACCGGGGAGCTGTTTTTT
v_call: TRBV7-6; d_call: TRBD1; clone_size: once; j_call: TRBJ2-3; cdr3_aa: CASSLGVGQNTDTQYF; cdr3_nt: TGTGCCAGCAGCTTAGGCGTGGGACAGAACACAGATACGCAGTATTTT
v_call: TRBV29-1; d_call: TRBD1; clone_size: many; j_call: TRBJ1-5; cdr3_aa: CSVRTGLNQPQHF; cdr3_nt: TGCAGCGTCAGGACAGGGCTCAATCAGCCCCAGCATTTT
v_call: TRBV4-1; d_call: NA; clone_size: NA; j_call: TRBJ2-5; cdr3_aa: CASSRGGGREERETQYF; cdr3_nt: TGCGCCAGCAGCCGTGGCGGTGGGCGGGAAGAGAGGGAGACCCAGTACTTC
v_call: TRBV7-2; d_call: NA; clone_size: NA; j_call: TRBJ2-1; cdr3_aa: CASSYRRTGSRNEQFF; cdr3_nt: TGTGCCAGCAGCTATCGCCGTACAGGGTCTCGCAATGAGCAGTTCTTC
v_call: TRBV6-5; d_call: NA; clone_size: few; j_call: TRBJ2-7; cdr3_aa: CASSSRRGTYEQYF; cdr3_nt: TGTGCCAGCAGCTCCCGCAGGGGAACCTACGAGCAGTACTTC